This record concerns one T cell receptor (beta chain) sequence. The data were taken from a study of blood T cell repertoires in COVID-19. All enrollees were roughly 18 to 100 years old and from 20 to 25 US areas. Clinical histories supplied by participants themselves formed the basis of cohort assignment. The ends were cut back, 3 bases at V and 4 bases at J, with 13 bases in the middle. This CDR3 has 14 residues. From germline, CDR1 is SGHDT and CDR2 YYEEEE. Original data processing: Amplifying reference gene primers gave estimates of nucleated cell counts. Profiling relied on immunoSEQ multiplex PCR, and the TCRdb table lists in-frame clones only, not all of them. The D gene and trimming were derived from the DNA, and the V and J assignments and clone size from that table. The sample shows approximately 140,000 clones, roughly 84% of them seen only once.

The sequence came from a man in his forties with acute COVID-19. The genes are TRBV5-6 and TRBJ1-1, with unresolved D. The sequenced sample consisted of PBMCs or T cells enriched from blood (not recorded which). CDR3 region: CASSSTSLGTEAFF. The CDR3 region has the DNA TGTGCCAGCAGCTCGACTTCCCTCGGCACTGAAGCTTTCTTT.